This is a list of T cell receptor beta chains from one sample in a study of shared clonotypes between healthy human individuals. This table comes from immunoSEQ multiplex PCR, and its TCRdb copy is limited to in-frame clones, with some not included. The sample includes some 2,100,000 clones, 85% to 95% seen only once; the top ten take 1.5% to 2%. Sequencing was done on a sample of naive CD8+ T cells from PBMCs. The origin of the receptors is a man aged 18 to 29 in good health. Some clones in this sample may be carry-over from other donors' samples. CDR3s include the opening cysteine and the closing phenylalanine or tryptophan. Fields, in order: clone size, J gene, D gene, V gene, CDR3 DNA, CDR3 protein. D genes are given only for firm matches. A clone size is listed for some rows: how often the clone was seen (once, few, many), or a class if it is expanded.

NA	TRBJ2-4	NA	TRBV27	TGTGCCAGCAAGACACTAGCCAAAAACATTCAGTACTTC	CASKTLAKNIQYF
NA	TRBJ1-1	TRBD1	TRBV9	TGTGCCAGCAGCGTAGGACAGGGAATAAACACTGAAGCTTTCTTT	CASSVGQGINTEAFF
NA	TRBJ2-7	TRBD1	TRBV6-6	TGTGCCAGCAGTTCGGACAGGGGGCAGGTCGAGCAGTACTTC	CASSSDRGQVEQYF
NA	TRBJ2-3	NA	TRBV7-2	TGTGCCAGCAGCTTTGTTTCCGGGACGACCATTGGGGGTGCAGATACGCAGTATTTT	CASSFVSGTTIGGADTQYF
NA	TRBJ2-2	TRBD2	TRBV13	TGTGCCAGCAGCACTGGGACTAGCGGTGACGGGGGGGAGCTGTTTTTT	CASSTGTSGDGGELFF
NA	TRBJ2-1	NA	TRBV6-5	TGTGCCAGCAGCTCGGGACCCAAGACTTACAATGAGCAGTTCTTC	CASSSGPKTYNEQFF
NA	TRBJ2-1	NA	TRBV28	TGTGCCAGCAGTTTAACTCGAATCCCGAGCTCCTACAATGAGCAGTTCTTC	CASSLTRIPSSYNEQFF
NA	TRBJ2-5	TRBD1	TRBV9	TGTGCCAGCAGCGTAGGGGACAGGGTCCAGACCCAGTACTTC	CASSVGDRVQTQYF
NA	TRBJ2-1	NA	TRBV25-1	TGTGCCAGCAGTGAATCTGTGGGGGGTTGCATCTTCTTC	CASSESVGGCIFF
NA	TRBJ2-1	TRBD2	TRBV9	TGTGCCAGCAGCGGTGATAGCGGGAGCAACAATGAGCAGTTCTTC	CASSGDSGSNNEQFF
NA	TRBJ2-3	NA	TRBV4-1	TGCGCCAGCAGTACGGTTTCAGGGTGGCAGTATTTT	CASSTVSGWQYF
NA	TRBJ2-7	TRBD2	TRBV6-6	TGTGCCAGCAGCCCACACCTGACTAGCGGGAGTTACGAGCAGTACTTC	CASSPHLTSGSYEQYF
NA	TRBJ2-7	NA	TRBV2	TGTGCCAGCAACGAGAACGGAGCCCCCAACGAGCAGTACTTC	CASNENGAPNEQYF
NA	TRBJ1-1	NA	TRBV28	TGTGCCAGCAGCTATCAAAGTTTGTCCACTGAAGCTTTCTTT	CASSYQSLSTEAFF
few	TRBJ1-5	NA	TRBV30	TGTGCCTGGAGTCAAATAGGGCAGCCCCAGCATTTT	CAWSQIGQPQHF
NA	TRBJ2-7	TRBD1	TRBV27	TGTGCCGCCAGCAGTTTAGATTACAGGGGACCGACCTACGAGCAGTACTTC	CAASSLDYRGPTYEQYF
NA	TRBJ2-3	TRBD2	TRBV28	TGTGCCAGCAGTTTAGGATACCGACTAGCGGGATTCACAGATACGCAGTATTTT	CASSLGYRLAGFTDTQYF
NA	TRBJ1-3	NA	TRBV6-5	TGTGCCAGCAGTTCCCCTAGAGGGGAAAGAAACACCATATATTTT	CASSSPRGERNTIYF